The following is a TCR beta chain sequence with its context. Patients at the Seattle site were enrolled during active infection and followed longitudinally. The record originates from a study of blood T cell repertoires in COVID-19. Study at large: Spain, Italy and the United States supplied samples that represented acute and convalescent COVID-19. Nucleic acid was either cDNA or gDNA, and it came from T cells, B-cell-depleted T cells, or PBMCs.

In the original workflow: The assay estimated nucleated cells by amplifying reference gene primers. Assay used: immunoSEQ multiplex PCR; TCRdb lists only in-frame clones, some missing. That table is the source of V, J and clone size, and D and trimming were worked out from the DNA. The table records roughly 29,000 clones, about 92% of them present only once. Germline CDR1 is LNHDA and CDR2 is SQIVND (reference sequence). The V end lost 10 bases, the J end lost 0 bases, and 22 bases lay between the germline ends. The CDR3 has 17 residues. The J gene is TRBJ1-5, the V gene TRBV19; no clear D gene. The sample comprised peripheral blood. The source of this sequence is a woman in her 70s with COVID-19, enrolled during active disease. The CDR3 is CATAPQVGSDSNQPQHF. The CDR3 region has the DNA TGTGCCACCGCCCCCCAGGTAGGGAGTGATAGCAATCAGCCCCAGCATTTT.